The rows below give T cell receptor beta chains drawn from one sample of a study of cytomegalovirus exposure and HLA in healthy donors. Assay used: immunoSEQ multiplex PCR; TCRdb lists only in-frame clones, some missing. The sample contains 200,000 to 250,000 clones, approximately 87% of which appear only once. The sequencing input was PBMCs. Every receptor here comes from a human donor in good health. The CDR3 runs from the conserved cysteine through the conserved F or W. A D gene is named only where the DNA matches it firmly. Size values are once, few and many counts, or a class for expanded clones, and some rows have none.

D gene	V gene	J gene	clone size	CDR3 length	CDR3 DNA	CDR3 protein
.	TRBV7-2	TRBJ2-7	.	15	TGTGCCAGCAGCCTCCCCCTGGACGGGGCCTACGAGCAGTACTTC	CASSLPLDGAYEQYF
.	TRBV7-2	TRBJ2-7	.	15	TGTGCCAGCAGCTTAGAATTCGCTAGTAGGAACGAGCAGTACTTC	CASSLEFASRNEQYF
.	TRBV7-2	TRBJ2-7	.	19	TGTGCCAGCAGCTCCCGTACAGGGAGAACAGGGACGGCACCCTACGAGCAGTACTTC	CASSSRTGRTGTAPYEQYF
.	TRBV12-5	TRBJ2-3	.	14	TGTGCTAGTGGCGTCGGACGGGACACAGATACGCAGTATTTT	CASGVGRDTDTQYF
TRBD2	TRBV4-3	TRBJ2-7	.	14	TGCGCCAGCAGCCGCGGCGGGGGATCCTACGAGCAGTACTTC	CASSRGGGSYEQYF
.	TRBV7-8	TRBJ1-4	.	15	TGTGCCAGCAGCTTAGGGCAGGGTAATAATGAAAAACTGTTTTTT	CASSLGQGNNEKLFF
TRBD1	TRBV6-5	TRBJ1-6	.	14	TGTGCCAGCAGACCGGGACAGAAGAATTCACCCCTCCACTTT	CASRPGQKNSPLHF
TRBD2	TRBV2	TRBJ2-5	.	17	TGTGCCAGCAGTAACCCCGGGGGTAGCGGGAGAGGGGAGACCCAGTACTTC	CASSNPGGSGRGETQYF
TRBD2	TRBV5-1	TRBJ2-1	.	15	TGCGCCAGCAGCATAGCGGGAACCACCTACAATGAGCAGTTCTTC	CASSIAGTTYNEQFF
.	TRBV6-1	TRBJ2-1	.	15	TGTGCCAGCGCCCCCGGGACTGGATCCTACAATGAGCAGTTCTTC	CASAPGTGSYNEQFF
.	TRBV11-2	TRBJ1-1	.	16	TGTGCCAGCAGCCCCCAATCACAGGGATTCAGTCACGAAGCTTTCTTT	CASSPQSQGFSHEAFF
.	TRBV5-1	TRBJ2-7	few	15	TGCGCCAGCAGCTTGAGGGACATCACCTCCTACGAGCAGTACTTC	CASSLRDITSYEQYF
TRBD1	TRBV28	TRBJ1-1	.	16	TGTGCCAGCAGTTTAGTCGGGACAGGGGCGAACACTGAAGCTTTCTTT	CASSLVGTGANTEAFF
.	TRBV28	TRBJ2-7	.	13	TGTGCCAGCAAACCGAACAGTTGGGCCGAGCAGTACTTC	CASKPNSWAEQYF
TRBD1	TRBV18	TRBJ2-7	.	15	TGTGCCAGCTCACCTTTCCGGGACAGGGGGTACGAGCAGTACTTC	CASSPFRDRGYEQYF
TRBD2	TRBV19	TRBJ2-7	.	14	TGTGCCAGTAGCGGACTAGCGGGATACAACGAGCAGTACTTC	CASSGLAGYNEQYF
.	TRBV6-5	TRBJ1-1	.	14	TGTGCCAGCAGTTACGAGACGGGAGGCCCTGAAGCTTTCTTT	CASSYETGGPEAFF
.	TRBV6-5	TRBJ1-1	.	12	TGTGCCAGCAGTTCGACTTACACTGAAGCTTTCTTT	CASSSTYTEAFF
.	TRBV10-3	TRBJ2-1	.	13	TGTGCCATCAGTGGAGGGTTATTGGATGAGCAGTTCTTC	CAISGGLLDEQFF
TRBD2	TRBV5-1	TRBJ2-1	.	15	TGCGCCAGCAGTAGGGGACTAGGCCCCTACAATGAGCAGTTCTTC	CASSRGLGPYNEQFF
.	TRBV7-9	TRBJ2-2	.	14	TGTGCCAGCAGCTACATGACGAACACCGGGGAGCTGTTTTTT	CASSYMTNTGELFF
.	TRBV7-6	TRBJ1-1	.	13	TGTGCCAGCAGCTTAAACAGGAACACTGAAGCTTTCTTT	CASSLNRNTEAFF
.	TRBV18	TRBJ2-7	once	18	TGTGCCAGCTCACCAGGGCGGTCCACGGACTTATACTCCTACGAGCAGTACTTC	CASSPGRSTDLYSYEQYF
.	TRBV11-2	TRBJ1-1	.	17	TGTGCCAGCAGCTTAGGTAGGGGGGGACTCATGAACACTGAAGCTTTCTTT	CASSLGRGGLMNTEAFF
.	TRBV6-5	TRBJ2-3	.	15	TGTGCCAGCAAAGGTCTGACAGGCAGGGTGAATACGCAGTATTTT	CASKGLTGRVNTQYF
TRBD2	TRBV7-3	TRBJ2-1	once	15	TGTGCCAGCAGCCTTAGCGGGAGGAACAACAATGAGCAGTTCTTC	CASSLSGRNNNEQFF
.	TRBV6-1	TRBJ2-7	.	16	TGTGCCAGCAGTGAATCCGGCGGCGTTGAGGCAGGGGAGCAGTACTTC	CASSESGGVEAGEQYF
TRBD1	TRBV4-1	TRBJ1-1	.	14	TGCGCCAGCACTTTACAGGGGAGGAACACTGAAGCTTTCTTT	CASTLQGRNTEAFF
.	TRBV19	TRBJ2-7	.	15	TGTGCCAGCTCATCAAGCGCCGCTGGGGCCCCCGAGCAGTACTTC	CASSSSAAGAPEQYF
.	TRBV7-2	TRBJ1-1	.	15	TGTGCCAGCAGCTTAGCGTCAGGAAGGAACACTGAAGCTTTCTTT	CASSLASGRNTEAFF
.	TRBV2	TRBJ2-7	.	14	TGTGCCAGCAGTGATTATCTAATCGGCTACGAGCAGTACTTC	CASSDYLIGYEQYF
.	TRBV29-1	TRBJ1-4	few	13	TGCAGCGTTGTCTGGCGGCTGAATGAAAAACTGTTTTTT	CSVVWRLNEKLFF
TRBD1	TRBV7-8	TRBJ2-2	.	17	TGTGCCAGCAGCCCGCTTAGCTACAGGGGAAACACCGGGGAGCTGTTTTTT	CASSPLSYRGNTGELFF
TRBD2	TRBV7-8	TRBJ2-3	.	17	TGTGCCAGCAGCTTACGGACTAGCGGGAGTTGGACAGATACGCAGTATTTT	CASSLRTSGSWTDTQYF
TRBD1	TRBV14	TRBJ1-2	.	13	TGTGCCAGCAGGCCCAGGGGGAACTATGGCTACACCTTC	CASRPRGNYGYTF
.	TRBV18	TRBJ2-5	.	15	TGTGCCAGCTCCCTATCTCTGGACAGTCAAGAGACCCAGTACTTC	CASSLSLDSQETQYF
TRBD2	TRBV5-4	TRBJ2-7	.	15	TGTGCCAGCAGCTTGGCTAGCGGAGTAAGCTACGAGCAGTACTTC	CASSLASGVSYEQYF
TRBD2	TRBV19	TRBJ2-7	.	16	TGTGCCAGTAGTACAATACTAGCGGGAGAAAGGTACGAGCAGTACTTC	CASSTILAGERYEQYF
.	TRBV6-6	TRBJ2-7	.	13	TGTGCCAGCAGAGAAACGGGAGTCTACGAGCAGTACTTC	CASRETGVYEQYF
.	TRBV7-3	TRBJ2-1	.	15	TGTGCCAGCAGCTTAACTGGGACCGCGGGGGCGAAGCAGTTCTTC	CASSLTGTAGAKQFF
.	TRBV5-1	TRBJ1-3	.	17	TGCGCCAGCAGCTTGGAGTACCAGGCGTACTCCGGAAACACCATATATTTT	CASSLEYQAYSGNTIYF
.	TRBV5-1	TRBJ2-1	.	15	TGCGCCAGCAGCTTGGATGTCGGGATCGCAAATGAGCAGTTCTTC	CASSLDVGIANEQFF
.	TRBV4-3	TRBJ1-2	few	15	TGCGCCAGCAGCCACGATAAGGGAGTTGGCTATGGCTACACCTTC	CASSHDKGVGYGYTF
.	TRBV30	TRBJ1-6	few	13	TGTGCCTGGAGTGAAGGGGATAATTCGCCCCTCCACTTT	CAWSEGDNSPLHF
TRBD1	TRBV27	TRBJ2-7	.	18	TGTGCCAGCAGTCTCCGAATTCCCGGGACAGGGGGTTCCTACGAGCAGTACTTC	CASSLRIPGTGGSYEQYF
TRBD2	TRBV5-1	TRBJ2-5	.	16	TGCGCCAGCAGCTTGGTTCCCGGGAGGGTAGAAGAGACCCAGTACTTC	CASSLVPGRVEETQYF
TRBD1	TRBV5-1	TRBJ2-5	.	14	TGCGCCAGCAGCTCGGGACAGGGAAAAGAGACCCAGTACTTC	CASSSGQGKETQYF
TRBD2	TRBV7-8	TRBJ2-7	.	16	TGTGCCAGCAGCCTATCGGTGGGAGGGCCGTCCTACGAGCAGTACTTC	CASSLSVGGPSYEQYF
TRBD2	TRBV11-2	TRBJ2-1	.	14	TGTGCCAGCAGCTCCCTAGTCGGGGGGAATGAGCAGTTCTTC	CASSSLVGGNEQFF
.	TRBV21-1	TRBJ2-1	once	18	TGTGCCAGCAGCAAAGTGGGGACTAGCGGGAGGTTTGTTAGTGAGCAGTTCTTC	CASSKVGTSGRFVSEQFF
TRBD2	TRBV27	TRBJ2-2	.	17	TGTGCCAGCAGTTTATTAGGGGTAGCGGGAGGTTCCGGGGAGCTGTTTTTT	CASSLLGVAGGSGELFF
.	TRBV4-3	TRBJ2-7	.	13	TGCGCCAGCAGCCAAGGACTAGCCTACGAGCAGTACTTC	CASSQGLAYEQYF
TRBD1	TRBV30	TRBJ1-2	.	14	TGTGCCTGGAGTGGGGACAGGAACTTCTATGGCTACACCTTC	CAWSGDRNFYGYTF
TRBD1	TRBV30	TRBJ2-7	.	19	TGTGCCTGGAGTGGGGCACAGGGGGTGGTGCATGGGCCCTCCTACGAGCAGTACTTC	CAWSGAQGVVHGPSYEQYF
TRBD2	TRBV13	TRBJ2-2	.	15	TGTGCCAGCAGCTTAGCGGGAGGGCCAGCAGGGGAGCTGTTTTTT	CASSLAGGPAGELFF
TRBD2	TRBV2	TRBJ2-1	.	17	TGTGCCAGCAGTGAAGCGCTTCCTAGCGGGAGCAGACCTGAGCAGTTCTTC	CASSEALPSGSRPEQFF
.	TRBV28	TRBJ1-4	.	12	TGTGCCAGCAGTCCCCCACGGGGAAAACTGTTTTTT	CASSPPRGKLFF
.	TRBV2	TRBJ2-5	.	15	TGTGCCAGCAGAGAGGAGGGGACGAACCAAGAGACCCAGTACTTC	CASREEGTNQETQYF
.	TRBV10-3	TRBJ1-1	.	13	TGTGCCACGTCCAGGGTAGAGAACACTGAAGCTTTCTTT	CATSRVENTEAFF